The TCR beta chain under discussion was sequenced for a study of blood T cell repertoires in COVID-19. The wider study: The United States, Italy and Spain supplied acute and convalescent COVID-19 samples.

Sequencing used immunoSEQ multiplex PCR; TCRdb keeps in-frame clones, though not all of them. Of over 200,000 clones in the sample, over 80% are singletons; the top ten hold approximately 1.2%. V dropped 0 bases and J dropped 0 bases, with 9 bases sitting between them. CDR1 and CDR2 from the germline V gene are SQVTM and ANQGSEA. The CDR3 is 15 residues long. Participants came from roughly 23 US areas, aged about 18 to 89 years. The material sequenced was PBMCs or T cells enriched from blood (not recorded which). The V gene is TRBV29-1, the J gene TRBJ1-3; the D gene is possibly TRBD1 (6 bases). The origin of this receptor is a human donor in a cohort exposed to, infected with or recovered from COVID-19 (not recorded which). The donor label of this sample is uncertain. CDR3 region: CSVEEDRFSGNTIYF. CDR3 coding DNA: TGCAGCGTTGAAGAAGACAGGTTCTCTGGAAACACCATATATTTT.